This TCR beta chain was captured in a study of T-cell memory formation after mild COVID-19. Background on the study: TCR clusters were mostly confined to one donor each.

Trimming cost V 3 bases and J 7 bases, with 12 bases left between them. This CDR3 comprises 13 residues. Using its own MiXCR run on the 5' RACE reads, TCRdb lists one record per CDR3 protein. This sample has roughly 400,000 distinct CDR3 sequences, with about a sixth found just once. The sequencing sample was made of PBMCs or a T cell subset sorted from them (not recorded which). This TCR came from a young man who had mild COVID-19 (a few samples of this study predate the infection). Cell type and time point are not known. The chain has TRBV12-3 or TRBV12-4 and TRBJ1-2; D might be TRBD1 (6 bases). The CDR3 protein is CASSFLSGAGYTF. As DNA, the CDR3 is TGTGCCAGCAGTTTTCTATCAGGGGCTGGCTACACCTTC.